The 10 T cell receptor beta chains presented below share a single source sample, sequenced in a study of blood T cell repertoires in COVID-19. Repertoires were generated with immunoSEQ multiplex PCR, while TCRdb's copy carries only in-frame clones and drops some. Of about 48,000 clones in the sample, 70% to 90% were seen once. The sequenced material came from peripheral blood. The receptors originated from a woman aged 55-70 years with acute or convalescent COVID-19.

This sequence joins TRBV14 and TRBJ2-2; D uncertain. Germline V CDR1 and CDR2: SGHDN, FVKESK. The CDR3 length is 13 residues. V was shortened by 3 bases and J by 1 base, with 3 bases between the two germline ends. The chain's CDR3 is CASSHMNTGELFF. For the CDR3, the DNA is TGTGCCAGCAGCCACATGAACACCGGGGAGCTGTTTTTT.

V is TRBV10-3 and J is TRBJ1-6; no definite D call. The V gene's germline CDR1 is ENHRY and CDR2 SYGVKD. The CDR3 contains 16 residues. V lost 0 bases and J lost 5, with 11 bases in between. The CDR3 DNA is TGTGCCATCAGTGAGTCACGGGGTCTTAATAATTCACCCCTCCACTTT. Protein product: CAISESRGLNNSPLHF.

J is TRBJ2-4 and V is TRBV30; the match to TRBD2 covers 8 bases. The CDR3 is 19 residues long. In germline, CDR1 is GTSNPN, CDR2 SVGIG (reference sequence). The trim removed 0 bases at V and 2 bases at J, leaving 15 bases unmatched. The CDR3 loop is CAWSVRRAGAVVTKNIQYF. The DNA for the CDR3 is TGTGCCTGGAGTGTACGGAGAGCGGGAGCGGTCGTGACCAAAAACATTCAGTACTTC.

The CDR3 sequence: CASSSNVSRDRVRHGELFF. For the CDR3, the DNA is TGTGCCAGCAGCTCAAATGTAAGCCGGGACAGGGTTCGCCACGGGGAGCTGTTTTTT. The chain uses TRBV5-8 and TRBJ2-2; 9 bases match TRBD1. V gave up 3 bases and J gave up 7 bases; unmatched junction bases: 19. The CDR3 consists of 19 residues. CDR1 is SGHTS, CDR2 YDEGEE, per germline.

The table lists this clone with a count of one. The chain couples TRBV3-1 (or the pseudogene TRBV3-2) to TRBJ2-3, with 7 bases matching TRBD2. Losses at the gene ends were 1 base for V and 4 bases for J; bases not matched to a gene: 11. Germline CDR1 reads LGHDT; CDR2 reads YNNKEL (reference sequence). The CDR3 is 17 amino acids. CDR3 DNA: TGTGCCAGCAGCCAAGCCCTTTGGCGGGGGATGGCAGATACGCAGTATTTT. This encodes CASSQALWRGMADTQYF.

The genes are TRBV5-1 and TRBJ2-3; D perhaps matches TRBD1 (6 bases). Between the trimmed V and J ends, which lost 6 bases and 0 bases, there was a span of 23 bases. Germline-derived CDR1 and CDR2 are SGHRS and YFSETQ. There are 18 residues in the CDR3. CDR3 coding DNA: TGCGCCAGCAACTTTCCTAACCACAAGAGGGGGAGCACAGATACGCAGTATTTT. It is translated as CASNFPNHKRGSTDTQYF.

CDR3 sequence: CASSLGPRGNTEAFF. The CDR3 DNA sequence: TGTGCCAGCTCACTGGGGCCCAGGGGGAACACTGAAGCTTTCTTT. The chain is built from TRBV18 and TRBJ1-1; a weak D match, TRBD1 (6 bases). The CDR3 spans 15 residues. Trimming stripped 4 bases from V and 1 base from J, with 13 bases between. The V gene's germline CDR1 is KGHSH and CDR2 LQKENI.

This chain connects TRBV19 to TRBJ2-2, with D possibly TRBD1 on 6 matching bases. The V gene lost 2 bases and the J gene lost 2 bases, with 15 bases spanning the gap. The CDR3 sequence is 17 residues long. Looked up from germline, CDR1 is LNHDA and CDR2 is SQIVND (reference sequence). This CDR3 reads CASSITQGLSNTGELFF. Written as DNA, the CDR3 is TGTGCCAGTAGTATAACCCAGGGGCTGTCAAACACCGGGGAGCTGTTTTTT.

On this clone: The same CDR3 is also encoded by other DNA sequences in this sample. The chain couples TRBV18 to TRBJ2-7, with 7 bases lining up with TRBD1. V trimming: 0 bases; J trimming: 3 bases; junction bases outside the gene matches: 2. Germline CDR1 and CDR2: KGHSH and LQKENI. The CDR3 extends over 14 amino acids. CDR3 coding DNA: TGTGCCAGCTCACCACCGGGACAGTACTACGAGCAGTACTTC. It translates to CASSPPGQYYEQYF.

The chain employs TRBV18 and TRBJ2-1, with D maybe TRBD2 (6 bases). Trimming cost V 5 bases and J 2 bases, with 13 bases left between them. The CDR3 runs 15 residues. Germline V gene data show CDR1 as KGHSH and CDR2 as LQKENI. The CDR3: CASSVRDLAYNEQFF. CDR3 sequence (DNA): TGTGCCAGCTCAGTCCGGGACTTAGCCTACAATGAGCAGTTCTTC.